The T cell receptor beta chain under discussion was sequenced for a study of blood T cell repertoires in COVID-19. Turning to the study itself: Material from acute and convalescent COVID-19 was sourced from the United States, Italy and Spain. T cells, B-cell-depleted T cells, or PBMCs provided the cDNA or gDNA that served as material.

Trimming shortened V by 3 bases and J by 4 bases, and 12 bases separated the two germline ends. Germline values: CDR1 LGHNA, CDR2 YSLEER. The CDR3 has 14 amino acids. This clone showed up just a few times. In the source study's methods: Scientists estimated how many nucleated cells there were by amplifying reference gene primers. Sequencing was performed with immunoSEQ multiplex PCR; in TCRdb, only in-frame clones are kept and a portion is missing. The DNA was the basis for D and trimming; V, J and clone size are from that table. The table records approximately 230,000 clones, around four fifths of them present only once.

J is TRBJ1-1 and V is TRBV4-3; TRBD1 might be the D (5 bases). This clonotype originated in a man aged 30-40 years with active or convalescent COVID-19. Sequencing input: peripheral blood. CDR3 bases: TGCGCCAGCAGCCACGGGACTGGGGCCACTGAAGCTTTCTTT. Protein: CASSHGTGATEAFF.